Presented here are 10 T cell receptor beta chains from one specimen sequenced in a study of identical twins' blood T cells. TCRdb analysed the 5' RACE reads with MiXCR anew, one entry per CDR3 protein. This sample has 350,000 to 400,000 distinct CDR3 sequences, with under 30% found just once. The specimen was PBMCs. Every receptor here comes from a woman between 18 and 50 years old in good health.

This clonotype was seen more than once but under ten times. The CDR3 here is CSARKRDTARVNEQFF. The CDR3 bases are TGCAGTGCTAGAAAAAGGGACACAGCCAGGGTCAATGAGCAGTTCTTC. The chain combines TRBV20-1 with TRBJ2-1; TRBD1 might be the D (6 bases). In germline, CDR1 is DFQATT, CDR2 SNEGSKA (reference sequence). V was trimmed by 2 bases and J by 6 bases, leaving 20 bases between them. The CDR3 spans 16 residues.

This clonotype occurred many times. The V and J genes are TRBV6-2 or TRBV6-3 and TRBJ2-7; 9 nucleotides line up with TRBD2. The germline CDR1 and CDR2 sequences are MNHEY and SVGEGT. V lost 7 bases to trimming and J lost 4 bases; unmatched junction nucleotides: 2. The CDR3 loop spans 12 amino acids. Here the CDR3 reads CASTLAGYEQYF. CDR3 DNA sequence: TGTGCCAGCACTCTAGCGGGATACGAGCAGTACTTC.

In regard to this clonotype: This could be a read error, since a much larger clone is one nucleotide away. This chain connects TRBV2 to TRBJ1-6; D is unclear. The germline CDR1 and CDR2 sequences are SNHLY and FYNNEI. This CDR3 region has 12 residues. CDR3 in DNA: TGTGTCAGCAGCCCGAGCCATTCACCCCTCCACTTT. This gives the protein CVSSPSHSPLHF.

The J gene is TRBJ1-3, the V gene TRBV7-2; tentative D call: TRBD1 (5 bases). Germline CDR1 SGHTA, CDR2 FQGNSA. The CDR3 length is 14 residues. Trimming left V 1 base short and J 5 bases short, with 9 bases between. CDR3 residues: CASSLEGSRNTIYF. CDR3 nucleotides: TGTGCCAGCAGCTTAGAGGGGTCGAGAAACACCATATATTTT.

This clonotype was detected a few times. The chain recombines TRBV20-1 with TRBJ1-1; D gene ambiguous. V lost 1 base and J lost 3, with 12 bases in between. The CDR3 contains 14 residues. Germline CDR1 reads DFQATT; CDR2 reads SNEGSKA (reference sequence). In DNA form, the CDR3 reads TGCAGTGCTAGAGCCGGACCTCCTTACACTGAAGCTTTCTTT. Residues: CSARAGPPYTEAFF.

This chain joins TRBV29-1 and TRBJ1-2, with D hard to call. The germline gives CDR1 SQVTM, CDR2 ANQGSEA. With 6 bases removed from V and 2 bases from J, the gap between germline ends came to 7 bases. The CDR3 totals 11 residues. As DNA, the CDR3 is TGCAGCGTAAGATACAACTATGGCTACACCTTC. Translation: CSVRYNYGYTF.

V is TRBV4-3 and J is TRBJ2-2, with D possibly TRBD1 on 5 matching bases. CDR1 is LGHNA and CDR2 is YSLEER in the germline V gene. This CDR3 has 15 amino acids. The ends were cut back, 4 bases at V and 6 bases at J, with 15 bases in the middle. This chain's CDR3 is CASSPNSGFSGELFF. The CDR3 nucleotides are TGCGCCAGCAGCCCTAACTCAGGGTTTTCCGGGGAGCTGTTTTTT.

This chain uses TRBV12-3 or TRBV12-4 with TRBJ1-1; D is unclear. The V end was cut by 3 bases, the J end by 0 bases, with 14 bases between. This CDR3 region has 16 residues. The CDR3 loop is CASSLAGRPMNTEAFF. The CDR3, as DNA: TGTGCCAGCAGTTTGGCAGGACGCCCTATGAACACTGAAGCTTTCTTT.

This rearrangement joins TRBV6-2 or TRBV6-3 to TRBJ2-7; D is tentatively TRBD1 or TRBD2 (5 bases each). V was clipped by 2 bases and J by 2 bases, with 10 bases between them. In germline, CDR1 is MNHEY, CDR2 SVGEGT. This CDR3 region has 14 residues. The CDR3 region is CASSYGGDPYEQYF. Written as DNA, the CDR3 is TGTGCCAGCAGTTACGGGGGAGATCCCTACGAGCAGTACTTC.

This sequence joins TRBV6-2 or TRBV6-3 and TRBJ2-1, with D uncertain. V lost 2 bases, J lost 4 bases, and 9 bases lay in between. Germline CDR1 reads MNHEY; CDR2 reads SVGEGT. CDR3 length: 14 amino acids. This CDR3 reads CASSYPDLYNEQFF. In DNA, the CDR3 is TGTGCCAGCAGTTACCCAGACTTATACAATGAGCAGTTCTTC.